The 18 T cell receptor beta chains reported below all come from one sample, sequenced in a study of cytomegalovirus exposure and HLA in healthy donors. PCR primers comprised 60 Vbeta and 13 Jbeta primers. The assay was immunoSEQ multiplex PCR, and TCRdb's table has in-frame clones only and misses some. The data contain tens of thousands of clones, less than 65% of them singletons. Input material: PBMCs. The origin of the receptors is a woman aged 30 to 39 in good health and CMV-seropositive.

The chain carries TRBV30 and TRBJ1-6; no reliable D call. With 4 bases removed from V and 0 bases from J, the gap between germline ends came to 10 bases. The CDR3 is made up of 15 amino acids. Germline V CDR1 and CDR2: GTSNPN, SVGIG (reference sequence). The CDR3 here is CAWKRESSYNSPLHF. CDR3 coding DNA: TGTGCCTGGAAAAGGGAGAGCTCCTATAATTCACCCCTCCACTTT.

The chain links TRBV6-1 to TRBJ2-5, with D maybe TRBD2 (7 bases). Trimming cost V 7 bases and J 9 bases, with 24 bases left between them. Per germline, CDR1 MNHNS and CDR2 SASEGT. There are 15 residues in the CDR3. The CDR3 region has the DNA TGTGCCAGCATTTTAGGGGGGGGTCCAGCTGGGGCCCAGTACTTC. Translated: CASILGGGPAGAQYF.

The chain recombines TRBV6-1 with TRBJ1-2; 10 bases match TRBD1. The V and J ends lost 6 bases and 8 bases, in that order; junction bases with no gene match: 9. The CDR3 is 14 residues long. Per germline, CDR1 MNHNS and CDR2 SASEGT. CDR3 bases: TGTGCCAGCAGGTTGACAGGGGGCCCGGGCGGCTACACCTTC. Translation: CASRLTGGPGGYTF.

The chain employs TRBV5-1 and TRBJ2-2; 7 positions match TRBD1. V lost 4 bases, J lost 3 bases, and 3 bases stayed unmatched. Germline V gives CDR1 SGHRS, CDR2 YFSETQ. This CDR3 is 14 amino acids long. CDR3 DNA sequence: TGCGCCAGCAGCGCAGGACAGGACACCGGGGAGCTGTTTTTT. Protein sequence: CASSAGQDTGELFF.

The chain recombines TRBV9 with TRBJ2-2, with D perhaps matching TRBD1 (5 bases). The germline V gene has CDR1 SGDLS and CDR2 YYNGEE. This CDR3 spans 16 amino acids. Trimming took 3 bases from V and 1 from J, leaving 13 bases between them. CDR3 in amino acids: CASSGHDRLNTGELFF. Here the CDR3 DNA reads TGTGCCAGCAGCGGCCATGACAGACTGAACACCGGGGAGCTGTTTTTT.

V is TRBV10-3 and J is TRBJ1-5; 8 bases map to TRBD1. CDR3 length equals 13 residues. Per germline, CDR1 ENHRY and CDR2 SYGVKD. The J segment lost 4 bases and the V segment lost 8 bases, leaving 4 bases of the junction unmatched. This CDR3 is CAIGQGANQPQHF. DNA for the CDR3: TGTGCCATCGGGCAGGGGGCGAATCAGCCCCAGCATTTT.

This clone was observed a single time. V and J are TRBV4-2 and TRBJ2-1; TRBD2 agrees at 12 bases. V lost 2 bases and J lost 10; bases outside the gene matches: 6. There are 15 residues in the CDR3. The germline V gene encodes CDR1 LGHNA and CDR2 YNFKEQ. This CDR3 is CASSQSSGGADEQFF. CDR3 DNA sequence: TGTGCCAGCAGCCAATCTAGCGGGGGGGCTGACGAGCAGTTCTTC.

This chain joins TRBV7-9 and TRBJ2-3; TRBD1 agrees at 7 bases. Germline CDR1 is SEHNR and CDR2 is FQNEAQ (reference sequence). Trimming cost V 1 base and J 3 bases; bases outside gene matches: 10. This CDR3 spans 17 amino acids. This CDR3 is CASSLGYTGVATDTQYF. The CDR3 DNA reads TGTGCCAGCAGCTTAGGGTACACAGGGGTAGCGACAGATACGCAGTATTTT.

V is TRBV2 and J is TRBJ2-2, with 10 bases fitting TRBD1. V shed 6 bases and J 7 bases; nucleotides not matched to a gene: 8. Germline V gives CDR1 SNHLY, CDR2 FYNNEI. CDR3 size: 15 residues. CDR3: CASRDDRGRGGELFF. For the CDR3, the DNA is TGTGCCAGCAGAGATGACAGGGGGCGAGGCGGGGAGCTGTTTTTT.

This chain links TRBV9 with TRBJ2-7, with 10 bases fitting TRBD2. The V and J ends lost 3 bases and 3 bases, in that order; junction bases with no gene match: 12. The CDR3 has 17 amino acids. Germline-derived CDR1 and CDR2 are SGDLS and YYNGEE. CDR3: CASSARPSGGSSYEQYF. The DNA for the CDR3 is TGTGCCAGCAGCGCCCGCCCTAGCGGGGGATCCAGCTACGAGCAGTACTTC.

As regards this clone: The limits of the CDR3 on the DNA are not certain, so only TCRdb's listed CDR3 is given. V usage is TRBV15 and J usage is TRBJ2-5; TRBD1 reflects the table's D call only, with no check against the DNA. Germline V lookup: CDR1 LNHNV, CDR2 YYDKDF (reference sequence). The CDR3 adds up to 19 amino acids, both ends counted. CDR3 sequence reads: CATSRGSTLGQGPPETQYF.

This clone was picked up a small number of times. The chain couples TRBV13 to TRBJ1-1; no clear D. From germline, CDR1 is PRHDT and CDR2 FYEKMQ (reference sequence). This CDR3 has 11 residues. The V and J ends lost 1 base and 10 bases respectively, with 7 bases between them. This CDR3 is CASSLDTRAFF. CDR3 in DNA: TGTGCCAGCAGCTTAGATACCAGAGCTTTCTTT.

V gene TRBV14 combines with J gene TRBJ2-1; D remains unclear. Trimming removed 2 bases from V and 0 bases from J, with 11 bases in between. Germline assignment: CDR1 SGHDN and CDR2 FVKESK. The CDR3 is 16 amino acids. The CDR3 region is CASSQLTWSSYNEQFF. CDR3 nucleotides: TGTGCCAGCAGCCAACTGACCTGGAGCTCCTACAATGAGCAGTTCTTC. The variable domain in full, with the rest retrieved from reference TRBV14 and TRBJ2-1, is EAGVTQFPSHSVIEKGQTVTLRCDPISGHDNLYWYRRVMGKEIKFLLHFVKESKQDESGMPNNRFLAERTGGTYSTLKVQPAELEDSGVYFCASSQLTWSSYNEQFFGPGTRLTVL.

In this sample, this clone turned up a few times. This chain connects TRBV5-1 to TRBJ1-1, with TRBD1 identical over 8 bases. The CDR3 spans 16 residues. The germline CDR1 and CDR2 sequences are SGHRS and YFSETQ. J was trimmed by 5 bases and V by 0 bases; bases with no gene match: 9. DNA for the CDR3: TGCGCCAGCAGCTTGGCCGGGACAGGTCACGGGACTGAAGCTTTCTTT. Protein: CASSLAGTGHGTEAFF.

In regard to this clone: One junction end disagrees with the germline gene, perhaps due to a read error. This chain uses TRBV7-9 with TRBJ2-7; unclear D gene. The germline V gene encodes CDR1 SEHNR and CDR2 FQNEAQ (reference sequence). The CDR3 is 15 residues long. The CDR3 sequence is CSSSQNTRSSYEQYF. For the CDR3, the DNA is TGTTCCAGCAGCCAAAATACACGGAGCTCCTACGAGCAGTACTTC. Complete variable domain (other parts from reference TRBV7-9 and TRBJ2-7): DTGVSQNPRHKITKRGQNVTFRCDPISEHNRLYWYRQTLGQGPEFLTYFQNEAQLEKSRLLSDRFSAERPKGSFSTLEIQRTEQGDSAMYLCSSSQNTRSSYEQYFGPGTRLTVT.

This rearrangement joins TRBV5-6 to TRBJ1-6; D unresolved. Germline values: CDR1 SGHDT, CDR2 YYEEEE. This CDR3 has 13 residues. Trimming stripped 2 bases from V and 4 bases from J, with 4 bases between. The CDR3 DNA reads TGTGCCAGCAGCTTTGAGTATAATTCACCCCTCCACTTT. This translates into CASSFEYNSPLHF.

This chain uses TRBV25-1 with TRBJ2-5, with D possibly matching TRBD2 (7 bases). The CDR3 extends over 16 amino acids. V lost 2 bases and J 5 bases, leaving 18 bases between the germline ends. Germline-derived CDR1 and CDR2 are MGHDK and SYGVNS. The CDR3 reads CASSERGAGEWETQYF. CDR3 DNA: TGTGCCAGCAGTGAACGGGGGGCAGGGGAGTGGGAGACCCAGTACTTC.

This chain connects TRBV7-8 to TRBJ2-4, with 10 bases identical to TRBD2. V was clipped by 1 base and J by 4 bases; unmatched bases: 10. The CDR3 runs to 18 residues. Per germline, CDR1 SGHVS and CDR2 FQNEAQ. The CDR3 loop is CASSLGGAGGHLKNIQYF. The CDR3 DNA is TGTGCCAGCAGCTTAGGAGGAGCGGGGGGGCACCTGAAAAACATTCAGTACTTC.